This T cell receptor (beta chain) was obtained from a study of T cells in Graves' hyperthyroidism and ophthalmopathy. Notes on the study in general: Most expanded thyroid clonotypes above 0.001 recurred in blood. A median about 6.5 months before onset, the model predicted ophthalmopathy.

CDR3 length: 16 amino acids. Trimming pared 0 bases from V and 4 bases from J, leaving 15 bases between. CDR1 and CDR2 from the germline V gene are LGHNA and YSLEER. This clonotype appeared many times. The antigen is not known. RNA transcripts provided the source from which TCR beta CDR3 regions were amplified. HTBI primers were the set used in a first-round RT-PCR of the TCR CDR3. Via MiXCR, TCRdb re-called the multiplex PCR reads, giving one row per CDR3 protein. The sample lists some 740,000 distinct CDR3 sequences, 12% to 15% occurring once. If no ophthalmopathy progression occurred within 18 months, Graves' hyperthyroidism was stable.

Sample: blood. The receptor's source is a woman aged 18-29 years with Graves' hyperthyroidism. The V gene is TRBV4-3, the J gene TRBJ1-2; D call uncertain. The CDR3 nucleotides are TGCGCCAGCAGCCAAGATTCCCAGGTGGATGCCTATGGCTACACCTTC. Amino acids: CASSQDSQVDAYGYTF.